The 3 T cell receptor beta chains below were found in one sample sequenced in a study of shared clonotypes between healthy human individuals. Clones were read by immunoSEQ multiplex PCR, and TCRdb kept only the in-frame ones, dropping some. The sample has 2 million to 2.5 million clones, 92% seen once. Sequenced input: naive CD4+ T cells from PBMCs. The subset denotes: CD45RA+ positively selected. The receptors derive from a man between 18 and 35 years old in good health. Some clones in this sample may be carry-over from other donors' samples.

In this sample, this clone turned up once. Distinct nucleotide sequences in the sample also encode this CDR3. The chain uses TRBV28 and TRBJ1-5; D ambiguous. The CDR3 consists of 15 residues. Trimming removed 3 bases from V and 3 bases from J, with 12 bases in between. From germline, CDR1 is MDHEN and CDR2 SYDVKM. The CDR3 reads CASSLGSSSNQPQHF. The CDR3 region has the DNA TGTGCCAGCAGTTTGGGAAGTTCCTCCAATCAGCCCCAGCATTTT. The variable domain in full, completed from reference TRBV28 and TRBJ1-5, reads DVKVTQSSRYLVKRTGEKVFLECVQDMDHENMFWYRQDPGLGLRLIYFSYDVKMKEKGDIPEGYSVSREKKERFSLILESASTNQTSMYLCASSLGSSSNQPQHFGDGTRLSIL.

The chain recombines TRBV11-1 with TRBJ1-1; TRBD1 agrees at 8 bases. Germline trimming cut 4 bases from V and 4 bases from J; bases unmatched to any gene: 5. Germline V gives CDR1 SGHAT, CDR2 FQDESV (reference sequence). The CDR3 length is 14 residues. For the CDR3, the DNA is TGTGCCAGCAGCTCCACAGGGGGTGGCACTGAAGCTTTCTTT. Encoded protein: CASSSTGGGTEAFF.

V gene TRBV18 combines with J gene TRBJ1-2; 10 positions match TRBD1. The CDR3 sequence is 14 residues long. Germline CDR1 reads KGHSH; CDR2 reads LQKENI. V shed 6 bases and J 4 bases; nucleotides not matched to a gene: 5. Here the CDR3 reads CASSGQGGGYGYTF. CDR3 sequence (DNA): TGTGCCAGCTCCGGACAGGGGGGAGGCTATGGCTACACCTTC.